This TCR beta chain was captured in a study of long-term antiretroviral therapy in people with HIV. It was version v3.0 of the immunoSEQ assay that was run at survey level. A per-sample goal of about 40,000-50,000 T-cell genomes was targeted by sequencing. Repertoires were generated with immunoSEQ multiplex PCR, while TCRdb's copy carries only in-frame clones and drops some. Among fewer than 40,000 clones listed, 60% to 85% were seen once. To note about this clone: The antigen is undetermined.

Study conclusions and caveats: Control repertoires displayed wider CDR3 length ranges than the HIV repertoires.

Cryopreserved PBMC numbered roughly 1-11 million per sample before DNA extraction. V shed 3 bases, J shed 2 bases, and the junction held 10 bases outside the gene matches. This CDR3 has 17 residues. Looked up from germline, CDR1 is SGHRS and CDR2 is YFSETQ. The sequencing used unsorted PBMCs, collected 3.1 years after starting antiretroviral therapy. The TCR sequence derives from a woman aged 45 to 65 with HIV. The chain joins TRBV5-1 to TRBJ2-7; 11 positions match TRBD1. CDR3 region: CASSSPKPGQGAYEQYF. CDR3 sequence (DNA): TGCGCCAGCAGCTCCCCAAAACCGGGACAGGGGGCCTACGAGCAGTACTTC.